This TCR beta chain was documented in a study of technical replicates of blood from four donors. The table came from immunoSEQ multiplex PCR; TCRdb's copy has only in-frame clones and leaves some out. This sample carries some 80,000 clones, approximately 96% of them seen once, and the ten largest clones take almost 0.3%. The CDR3 has 14 amino acids. Looked up from germline, CDR1 is MRHNA and CDR2 is SNTAGT. V was trimmed by 2 bases and J by 4 bases, leaving 8 bases between them. Sequencing was carried out using T cells isolated from PBMCs. The sequence derives from a human donor in good health. The V and J genes are TRBV6-4 and TRBJ2-2; D gene unclear. The CDR3 coding sequence is TGTGCCAGCAGTGACCTCGGGTCCACCGGGGAGCTGTTTTTT. It encodes CASSDLGSTGELFF.